The 4 T cell receptor beta chains below all came from one sample that was sequenced in a study of brain T cells in children with intractable seizures. Profiled with immunoSEQ multiplex PCR; TCRdb holds only in-frame clones, not every one. In the table there are tens of thousands of clones, 85% to 95% of which are singletons. Sequenced material: peripheral blood, taken at surgery. These TCRs come from a boy younger than two with tuberous sclerosis and intractable seizures.

The gene calls are TRBV6-6 and TRBJ1-6, with 10 bases fitting TRBD1. J was trimmed by 6 bases and V by 6 bases; bases with no gene match: 8. Per the germline V gene, CDR1 is MNHNY and CDR2 is SVGAGI (reference sequence). The CDR3 totals 16 residues. CDR3 protein: CASSKDRGLVNSPLHF. CDR3 in DNA: TGTGCCAGCAGCAAGGACAGGGGGTTGGTTAATTCACCCCTCCACTTT.

This clone was seen once. The gene calls are TRBV3-1 (or the pseudogene TRBV3-2) and TRBJ2-3, with a tentative D call TRBD2 (5 bases). The CDR3 runs 15 residues. The germline V and J ends were trimmed by 3 bases and 3 bases, with 13 bases remaining between them. Germline loops: CDR1 LGHDT, CDR2 YNNKEL (reference sequence). The DNA of the CDR3 is TGTGCCAGCAGCCAGTTAAGGTCGGGGACAGATACGCAGTATTTT. Encoded protein: CASSQLRSGTDTQYF.

The chain combines TRBV28 with TRBJ1-2; maybe TRBD1 (6 bases). The length of the CDR3 is 13 residues. V gave up 4 bases and J gave up 9 bases, with 15 bases separating them. Germline assignment: CDR1 MDHEN and CDR2 SYDVKM. CDR3 nucleotides: TGTGCCAGCAGTTCACAGGTCAGGGGTAGCTACACCTTC. Protein product: CASSSQVRGSYTF.

This clone was seen more than once but under ten times. This chain links TRBV11-2 with TRBJ2-2; D is ambiguous. Germline V CDR1 and CDR2: SGHAT, FQNNGV. Trimming took 2 bases from V and 4 from J, leaving 17 bases between them. The CDR3 consists of 17 residues. The CDR3 loop reads CASSLTSSASGTGELFF. The CDR3 DNA reads as TGTGCCAGCAGCTTAACGTCTAGTGCTAGTGGCACCGGGGAGCTGTTTTTT.